The following is a T cell receptor (beta chain) sequence with its context. The specificity of this receptor is unknown. No per-base quality is available; no much larger clone lies one base away. These data are taken from a study of graft-versus-host responses after intestinal transplantation (dated by TCRdb to the early 2020s). Some background on the complete study: Recipients received multivisceral, liver-intestinal, or isolated intestinal transplants. To identify alloreactive clones, pre-transplant mixed lymphocyte reaction products were sequenced and compared with unstimulated pre-transplant donor and recipient T cells. The cohort enrolled approximately 24 intestinal transplant recipients including one retransplant, and a few patients lacking pretransplant specimens were excluded. Bulk TCR-beta CDR3 sequencing was used to track graft-versus-host and host-versus-graft alloreactive T cell clones in the graft, circulation and bone marrow after intestinal transplantation. Rather than going through the commercial service, samples from three later patients were sequenced in-house on an Illumina MiSeq and processed with MiXCR. Every recipient was given anti-thymocyte globulin induction, then maintenance tacrolimus and steroids for two to three years. Donor T cell macrochimerism was defined as a peak of at least 4% donor T cells among recipient peripheral blood mononuclear cells.

Unmatched junction bases come to 16, with V trimmed by 7 bases and J by 10 bases. The cysteine opens and the phenylalanine closes a CDR3 of 16 amino acids. This entry keeps only the CDR3 DNA: 48 bases, framed from base 1. For CDR1 and CDR2, the germline V gene (reference sequence) lists LNHDA and SQIVND. The sample's time point label, decoded: cells obtained before transplantation from donor or recipient. CD3+CD4+ and CD3+CD8+ populations were FACS-sorted from unstimulated pre-transplant donor and recipient cells taken from spleen or lymph nodes. The investigation overall reported the following: Early after transplant, peak levels of circulating GvH clones were found to be associated with declines in HvG clones. GvH clones were found in recipient bone marrow, and some of the GvH clones appeared earlier in ileal mucosa or blood, which is consistent with an intestinal mucosal origin. In the allografts of patients with donor T cell macrochimerism, GvH to HvG T cell clonal ratios were high. The relatively low number and heterogeneity of intestinal transplant patients limited the conclusions.

The library was built by means of the immunoSEQ multiplex PCR assay. For most patients, genomic DNA was isolated with the Qiagen DNeasy Blood and Tissue Kit and sent frozen to Adaptive Biotechnologies for TCR sequencing. For most patients, genomic DNA was subjected to high-throughput TCR-beta CDR3 sequencing by Adaptive Biotechnologies. The authors' pipeline ran thus. TCR sequencing data for more than 15 patients were retrieved from Adaptive's ImmunoSEQ software; three other patients were processed with MiXCR and VDJtools. To correct CD4 versus CD8 sorting errors, any sequence found in both subsets at a frequency ratio below 5:1 was removed. CDR3 nucleotide sequences shared between donor and recipient were removed because the origin of such sequences could not be assigned. At least 2-fold expansion over unstimulated cells and a minimum CFSE-low frequency of 0.002% (template counts) or 0.001% (read counts) were required for clones to be classified as alloreactive. Clones were considered mappable if detected in sequenced pre-transplant spleen, lymph node, or MLR CFSE-low populations of the donor or recipient. The cumulative frequency of alloreactive clones was calculated as a percentage of all sequences, weighted by copy number. Drawn from immuneACCESS, this table holds only the in-frame rearrangements with V and J called that TCRdb kept. Clones are partly lost; checked studies trace under half to an unresolved V gene and leave the rest unexplained. Clone size and V and J calls were adopted from that table, with D and trimming inferred from the DNA. The sample table records 130,000 to 150,000 clones; 92% of these occur just once. The top ten constitute 0.19% of the sample.

The sequences come from unstimulated CD4+ T cells sorted from spleen or lymph node cells, collected before intestinal transplant. The rearrangement joined TRBV19 to TRBJ2-1, with TRBD2 matching 10 junction bases. This sequence was found in a human donor who received an intestinal transplant. In nucleotide form, the sequence is TGTGCCAGTACATCCAGACTGCTAGCGGGAGCGCAGGAGCAGTTCTTC. Translation gives CASTSRLLAGAQEQFF.